This T cell receptor beta chain originates from a study of T cell changes during pregnancy in multiple sclerosis. V was shortened by 5 bases and J by 6 bases, with 11 bases between the two germline ends. The CDR3 consists of 13 residues. Germline V gene data show CDR1 as MNHEY and CDR2 as SMNVEV (reference sequence). Using immunoSEQ multiplex PCR, the repertoire was profiled, and TCRdb retains in-frame clones only, with some absent. Here the sample spans 90,000 or so clones, 80% to 95% being singletons. The chain recombines TRBV27 with TRBJ2-4; D ambiguous. The receptor was derived from a female donor in good health, enrolled as a control in a pregnancy study. Material: peripheral blood, obtained in the first trimester of pregnancy. The CDR3, as DNA: TGTGCCAGCAGTCTCCGAGTACGAAACATTCAGTACTTC. Translation: CASSLRVRNIQYF.